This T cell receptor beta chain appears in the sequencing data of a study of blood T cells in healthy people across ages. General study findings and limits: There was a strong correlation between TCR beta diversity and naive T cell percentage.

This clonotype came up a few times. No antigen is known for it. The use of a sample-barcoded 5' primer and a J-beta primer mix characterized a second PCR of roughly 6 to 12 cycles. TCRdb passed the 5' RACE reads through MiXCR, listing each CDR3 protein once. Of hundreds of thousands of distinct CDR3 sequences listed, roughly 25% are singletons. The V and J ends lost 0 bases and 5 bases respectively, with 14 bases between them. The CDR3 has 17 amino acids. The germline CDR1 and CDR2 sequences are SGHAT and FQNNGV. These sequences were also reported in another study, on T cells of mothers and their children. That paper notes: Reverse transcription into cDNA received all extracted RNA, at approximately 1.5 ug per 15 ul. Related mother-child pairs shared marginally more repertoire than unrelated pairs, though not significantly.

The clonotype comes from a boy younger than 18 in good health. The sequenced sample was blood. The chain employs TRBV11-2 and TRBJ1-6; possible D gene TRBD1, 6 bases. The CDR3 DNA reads TGTGCCAGCAGCTTAGAGGGCAGGGGCATTAATAATTCACCCCTCCACTTT. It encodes CASSLEGRGINNSPLHF.